This is a list of T cell receptor beta chains from one sample in a study of cytomegalovirus exposure and HLA in healthy donors. TCRdb keeps only in-frame clones here, not all; method: immunoSEQ multiplex PCR. The table includes fewer than 110,000 clones, 60% to 85% detected once. Sequencing was done on a sample of PBMCs. The origin of the receptors is a man aged 45 to 65 in good health and CMV-seronegative. The CDR3 runs from the conserved cysteine through the conserved F or W. The D gene is left open where the match is weak. Not every row has a clone size; where given, it reads once, few, many or a size class.

size: few
J: TRBJ1-6
D: TRBD1
V: TRBV27
CDR3: CASSLAGDRNSPLHF
DNA: TGTGCCAGCAGTTTAGCCGGGGACAGAAATTCACCCCTCCACTTT

size: -
J: TRBJ1-5
D: -
V: TRBV18
CDR3: CASSPGGAGNQPQHF
DNA: TGTGCCAGCTCACCCGGGGGGGCGGGCAATCAGCCCCAGCATTTT

size: -
J: TRBJ2-4
D: TRBD1
V: TRBV10-3
CDR3: CAISAPTGTGENIQYF
DNA: TGTGCCATCAGTGCGCCTACTGGGACAGGGGAAAACATTCAGTACTTC

size: -
J: TRBJ2-2
D: -
V: TRBV9
CDR3: CASSVEGKVNGELFF
DNA: TGTGCCAGCAGCGTAGAGGGGAAAGTCAACGGGGAGCTGTTTTTT

size: -
J: TRBJ2-6
D: -
V: TRBV6-5
CDR3: CASSYSWTAGANVLTF
DNA: TGTGCCAGCAGTTACTCGTGGACAGCTGGGGCCAACGTCCTGACTTTC

size: -
J: TRBJ2-3
D: TRBD2
V: TRBV6-1
CDR3: CASGRVAGFTDTQYF
DNA: TGTGCCAGCGGAAGAGTAGCGGGGTTCACAGATACGCAGTATTTT

size: -
J: TRBJ1-6
D: TRBD1
V: TRBV4-2
CDR3: CASSRPGQGESPLHF
DNA: TGTGCCAGCAGCCGACCGGGACAGGGGGAATCACCCCTCCACTTT

size: once
J: TRBJ2-4
D: TRBD2
V: TRBV28
CDR3: CASSILAGDKNIQYF
DNA: TGTGCCAGCAGTATACTAGCGGGGGACAAAAACATTCAGTACTTC

size: -
J: TRBJ2-7
D: TRBD1
V: TRBV6-5
CDR3: CASSSQGANEQYF
DNA: TGTGCCAGCAGTTCACAGGGGGCCAACGAGCAGTACTTC

size: -
J: TRBJ1-4
D: -
V: TRBV19
CDR3: CASANLRDTSEKLFF
DNA: TGTGCCAGCGCAAACCTCCGGGACACCAGTGAAAAACTGTTTTTT